The 8 T cell receptor beta chains reported below all come from one sample, sequenced in a study of blood T cell repertoires in COVID-19. Only in-frame clones appear in the TCRdb table, and some are missing; sequencing was by immunoSEQ multiplex PCR. The sample has roughly 170,000 clones, around four fifths seen once. The sample taken for sequencing was PBMCs or T cells enriched from blood (not recorded which). Every receptor here comes from a woman aged 50 to 60 in a cohort exposed to, infected with or recovered from COVID-19 (not recorded which).

The chain has TRBV5-6 and TRBJ2-7; 9 bases fit TRBD1. Unmatched junction bases numbered 12, after V lost 4 bases and J lost 4 bases. The CDR3 is 16 amino acids. CDR1 and CDR2 from the germline V gene are SGHDT and YYEEEE. CDR3 DNA: TGTGCCAGCAGCCAATACGACAGGGGGAGGAGTTACGAGCAGTACTTC. This encodes CASSQYDRGRSYEQYF.

DNA of the CDR3: TGTGCCAGCAGCGGCGGGACAGGGTCCTACAATGAGCAGTTCTTC. Its protein product is CASSGGTGSYNEQFF. The genes are TRBV7-2 and TRBJ2-1; 9 bases align to TRBD1. This CDR3 comprises 15 residues. V dropped 5 bases and J dropped 1; count of bases not matched to a gene: 3. Germline loops: CDR1 SGHTA, CDR2 FQGNSA.

This chain uses TRBV28 with TRBJ2-7; D is uncertain. Germline V gene data show CDR1 as MDHEN and CDR2 as SYDVKM. The CDR3 is 15 amino acids. The V and J ends lost 9 bases and 0 bases respectively, with 18 bases between them. The DNA for the CDR3 is TGTGCCAGTTGCGAACCAGGCCGTAGCTCCTACGAGCAGTACTTC. Translation gives CASCEPGRSSYEQYF.

The V and J genes are TRBV18 and TRBJ1-2, with 9 bases matching TRBD1. This CDR3 region has 14 residues. The J segment lost 10 bases and the V segment lost 6 bases, leaving 12 bases of the junction unmatched. Germline CDR1 is KGHSH and CDR2 is LQKENI. This CDR3 reads CASSPGTGTIDYTF. The CDR3 DNA reads as TGTGCCAGCTCCCCCGGGACAGGGACTATTGACTACACCTTC.

The chain has TRBV5-4 and TRBJ1-1; D might be TRBD1 (6 bases). Trimming left V 1 base short and J 8 bases short, with 18 bases between. The CDR3 extends over 15 amino acids. In germline, CDR1 is SGHNT, CDR2 YYREEE (reference sequence). The CDR3 sequence is CASSLRDLQGSEAFF. DNA of the CDR3: TGTGCCAGCAGCTTGCGGGACCTACAGGGATCGGAAGCTTTCTTT.

CDR3 residues: CSVGSGSHEQFF. The DNA of the CDR3 is TGCAGCGTTGGATCGGGTTCCCATGAGCAGTTCTTC. The J gene is TRBJ2-1, the V gene TRBV29-1; D gene unclear. Germline V CDR1 and CDR2: SQVTM, ANQGSEA. The CDR3 has 12 residues. V shed 4 bases and J shed 8 bases, with 12 bases lying between them.

CDR3: CASSLITGVDTEAFF. The DNA of the CDR3 is TGTGCCAGCAGTTTAATCACAGGGGTGGACACTGAAGCTTTCTTT. The V gene is TRBV28, the J gene TRBJ1-1, with 7 bases identical to TRBD1. The trim removed 2 bases at V and 3 bases at J, leaving 6 bases unmatched. CDR1 and CDR2 from the germline V gene are MDHEN and SYDVKM. The CDR3 extends over 15 amino acids.

The V call is TRBV12-3 or TRBV12-4, the J call TRBJ1-6; D unclear. V was pared by 6 bases and J by 7 bases, with 10 bases between. This CDR3 spans 13 amino acids. CDR3 coding DNA: TGTGCCAGCAGAGAAAACAGAAATTCACCCCTCCACTTT. The encoded protein is CASRENRNSPLHF.